This T cell receptor (beta chain) was captured by sequencing in a study of blood T cells in healthy people across ages. A second about 7 to 12 cycle PCR used barcoded and J-beta primers. TCRdb analysed the 5' RACE reads with MiXCR anew, one entry per CDR3 protein. The table includes roughly 680,000 distinct CDR3 sequences, roughly half detected once. The CDR3 extends over 15 amino acids. Trimming cost V 0 bases and J 3 bases, with 13 bases left between them. Germline assignment: CDR1 SQVTM and CDR2 ANQGSEA. The sequenced sample consisted of blood. The chain links TRBV29-1 to TRBJ2-3; D may correspond to TRBD1 or TRBD2 (6 bases each). This sequence originates from a woman over 75 in good health. CDR3 nucleotides: TGCAGCGTTGAAGATCCTCGGGGGCAGACAGATACGCAGTATTTT. It specifies CSVEDPRGQTDTQYF.